Listed here are 22 T cell receptor beta chains from one sample, sequenced in a study of early T cells in non-severe SARS-CoV-2 infection. One entry per CDR3 protein, called by TCRdb with MiXCR from the 5' RACE reads. There are about 72,000 distinct CDR3 sequences in the sample; around 10% occur only once, and about 8.3% lies in the top ten. The starting material was whole blood, obtained at baseline. The receptors stem from an adult who was a healthcare worker with PCR-confirmed SARS-CoV-2 infection or an uninfected control (not recorded which).

This clonotype has a handful of counts. The chain carries TRBV12-3 or TRBV12-4 and TRBJ1-2; D might be TRBD1 (5 bases). There are 12 residues in the CDR3. Trimming cost V 5 bases and J 8 bases, with 12 bases left between them. The CDR3 here is CASSGGVEGYTF. CDR3 nucleotides: TGTGCCAGCAGTGGGGGGGTAGAGGGCTACACCTTC.

This clonotype has a handful of counts. This rearrangement joins TRBV2 to TRBJ2-5, with D unclear. Trimming removed 4 bases at V and 14 bases at J, with 14 bases between. In germline, CDR1 is SNHLY, CDR2 FYNNEI. The CDR3 is 11 residues long. The CDR3 loop reads CASSGGRIRYF. The DNA for the CDR3 is TGTGCCAGCAGTGGGGGAAGGATCCGCTACTTC.

In its sample, this clonotype was seen many times. V is TRBV7-9 and J is TRBJ2-7; a possible D gene is TRBD1 (6 bases). V was cut by 2 bases and J by 3 bases, with 14 bases left in between. Germline V gene data show CDR1 as SEHNR and CDR2 as FQNEAQ (reference sequence). The CDR3 has 15 amino acids. The CDR3 region is CASSLTLARGYEQYF. For the CDR3, the DNA is TGTGCCAGCAGCTTAACCTTGGCCAGGGGCTACGAGCAGTACTTC.

This sequence joins TRBV12-3 or TRBV12-4 and TRBJ1-2, with D uncertain. This CDR3 has 14 amino acids. Trimming pared 3 bases from V and 2 bases from J, leaving 10 bases between. CDR3 sequence reads: CASSFGIINYGYTF. The CDR3 nucleotides are TGTGCCAGCAGTTTTGGCATAATAAACTATGGCTACACCTTC.

The genes are TRBV7-9 and TRBJ2-7; tentative D call: TRBD2 (6 bases). The ends were cut back, 5 bases at V and 13 bases at J, with 18 bases in the middle. The germline V gene has CDR1 SEHNR and CDR2 FQNEAQ (reference sequence). The CDR3 covers 12 residues. The CDR3: CASSRTSGLLYF. The CDR3 DNA follows: TGTGCCAGCAGCCGAACGTCGGGACTGCTATACTTC.

Many counts were recorded for this clonotype. The CDR3 here is CASSTEAPLGSGGSTDTQYF. The CDR3 DNA follows: TGTGCCAGTAGTACCGAAGCCCCCTTGGGTAGCGGGGGGAGCACAGATACGCAGTATTTT. V usage is TRBV19 and J usage is TRBJ2-3; 10 bases match TRBD2. Germline loops: CDR1 LNHDA, CDR2 SQIVND (reference sequence). Unmatched junction bases numbered 16, after V lost 4 bases and J lost 0 bases. This CDR3 region has 20 residues. The full variable domain, its missing parts supplied by reference TRBV19 and TRBJ2-3, is DGGITQSPKYLFRKEGQNVTLSCEQNLNHDAMYWYRQDPGQGLRLIYYSQIVNDFQKGDIAEGYSVSREKKESFPLTVTSAQKNPTAFYLCASSTEAPLGSGGSTDTQYFGPGTRLTVL.

This clonotype was recorded many times. The chain couples TRBV11-2 to TRBJ2-7; 7 bases are shared with TRBD1. Germline V gene lookup returns CDR1 SGHAT and CDR2 FQNNGV. J gave up 4 bases and V 5 bases, and 14 bases lay outside the gene matches. The CDR3 length is 16 residues. CDR3 sequence: CASSPEWDRATYEQYF. CDR3 DNA: TGTGCCAGCAGCCCCGAGTGGGACAGAGCAACTTACGAGCAGTACTTC.

This clonotype occurred a few times. The genes are TRBV7-2 and TRBJ2-5; 8 bases match TRBD1. The V gene's germline CDR1 is SGHTA and CDR2 FQGNSA. There are 15 residues in the CDR3. Losses at the gene ends were 1 base for V and 3 bases for J; bases not matched to a gene: 4. The chain's CDR3 is CASSLVAGGEETQYF. CDR3 bases: TGTGCCAGCAGCTTAGTCGCAGGGGGCGAAGAGACCCAGTACTTC.

The sample holds a few counts of this clonotype. The rearrangement uses TRBV11-2 and TRBJ2-3; unclear D gene. Trimming took off 1 base at V and 11 bases at J, with 10 bases between the two ends. This CDR3 is built from 12 residues. Per the germline V gene, CDR1 is SGHAT and CDR2 is FQNNGV. CDR3 in amino acids: CASSLGGRKQYF. The CDR3 DNA is TGTGCCAGCAGCTTAGGAGGTCGAAAGCAGTATTTT. The full variable domain, rest sourced from reference TRBV11-2 and TRBJ2-3, is EAGVAQSPRYKIIEKRQSVAFWCNPISGHATLYWYQQILGQGPKLLIQFQNNGVVDDSQLPKDRFSAERLKGVDSTLKIQPAKLEDSAVYLCASSLGGRKQYFGPGTRLTVL.

This clonotype was observed at least ten times. The chain has TRBV5-6 and TRBJ2-5, with a tentative D call TRBD1 (7 bases). CDR1 SGHDT and CDR2 YYEEEE come from the germline V gene. The CDR3 has 14 amino acids. The V end was cut by 0 bases, the J end by 6 bases, with 12 bases between. The CDR3, as DNA: TGTGCCAGCAGCTTGGAACAGGGGAGGAAGACCCAGTACTTC. This codes for CASSLEQGRKTQYF. The full variable domain, in which reference TRBV5-6 and TRBJ2-5 provide the parts outside the CDR3, is DAGVTQSPTHLIKTRGQQVTLRCSPKSGHDTVSWYQQALGQGPQFIFQYYEEEERQRGNFPDRFSGHQFPNYSSELNVNALLLGDSALYLCASSLEQGRKTQYFGPGTRLLVL.

This clonotype came up many times. V gene TRBV2 combines with J gene TRBJ1-5, with 10 bases lining up with TRBD1. This CDR3 region has 15 residues. Germline V gene data show CDR1 as SNHLY and CDR2 as FYNNEI. The V segment lost 5 bases and the J segment 6 bases; nucleotides outside the gene matches: 7. CDR3 amino acids: CASSKDRGSGQPQHF. The CDR3 DNA reads as TGTGCCAGCAGTAAGGACAGGGGGTCGGGTCAGCCCCAGCATTTT.

This clonotype appeared a few times. The chain combines TRBV3-1 with TRBJ1-5; D unclear. V was clipped by 0 bases and J by 2 bases, with 8 bases between them. The CDR3 has 15 residues. Germline-derived CDR1 and CDR2 are LGHDT and YNNKEL (reference sequence). The CDR3 sequence: CASSQDYAGNQPQHF. The CDR3 DNA sequence: TGTGCCAGCAGCCAAGATTACGCGGGCAATCAGCCCCAGCATTTT.

Concerning this clonotype itself: This may be a read error: a much more frequent sequence differs by one nucleotide. This chain links TRBV9 with TRBJ1-1, with TRBD1 matching 9 bases. CDR1 and CDR2 from the germline V gene are SGDLS and YYNGEE. The CDR3 sequence is 15 residues long. CDR3 in amino acids: CTSSSRTGVNTEAFF. CDR3 in DNA: TGTACCAGCAGCTCTCGGACAGGGGTGAACACTGAAGCTTTCTTT.

Many counts were recorded for this clonotype. The genes are TRBV12-5 and TRBJ2-1; D might be TRBD2 (5 bases). V was pared by 1 base and J by 4 bases, with 5 bases between. The CDR3 length is 13 residues. Germline assignment: CDR1 LGHNT and CDR2 FRNRAP. CDR3 coding DNA: TGTGCTAGTGGTTTGGGAGGGTACAATGAGCAGTTCTTC. Encoded protein: CASGLGGYNEQFF.

The chain recombines TRBV12-3 or TRBV12-4 with TRBJ2-3, with 11 bases matching TRBD2. The CDR3 sequence is 17 residues long. Losses at the gene ends were 8 bases for V and 6 bases for J; bases not matched to a gene: 16. For the CDR3, the DNA is TGTGCCAGCTGCCAACCCGGAAGACTAGCGGGGAAGGATACGCAGTATTTT. Protein: CASCQPGRLAGKDTQYF.

The chain is built from TRBV5-1 and TRBJ1-6; a possible D gene is TRBD1 (6 bases). This CDR3 contains 15 residues. Germline V gene lookup returns CDR1 SGHRS and CDR2 YFSETQ. V lost 0 bases and J 10 bases, leaving 14 bases between the germline ends. In DNA, the CDR3 is TGCGCCAGCAGCTTGGCCGGAGGGGGTAGATCACCCCTCCACTTT. The encoded protein is CASSLAGGGRSPLHF.

The chain recombines TRBV7-6 with TRBJ1-5; D is possibly TRBD1 (5 bases). V lost 5 bases and J 0 bases, leaving 11 bases between the germline ends. The CDR3 contains 15 residues. Germline V gene lookup returns CDR1 SGHVS and CDR2 FNYEAQ. CDR3 in DNA: TGTGCCAGCAGCCTGGGGCCGAATAGCAATCAGCCCCAGCATTTT. Translation gives CASSLGPNSNQPQHF. Looking up the rest from reference TRBV7-6 and TRBJ1-5 gives the full variable domain: GAGVSQSPRYKVTKRGQDVALRCDPISGHVSLYWYRQALGQGPEFLTYFNYEAQQDKSGLPNDRFSAERPEGSISTLTIQRTEQRDSAMYRCASSLGPNSNQPQHFGDGTRLSIL.

In its sample, this clonotype was seen a few times. The chain recombines TRBV5-1 with TRBJ2-2; D is uncertain. V lost 2 bases to trimming and J lost 5 bases, with 13 bases between them. Germline V lookup: CDR1 SGHRS, CDR2 YFSETQ. The CDR3 length is 15 residues. CDR3 sequence reads: CASSFRVENTGELFF. The CDR3 DNA is TGCGCCAGCAGCTTTCGGGTGGAGAATACCGGGGAGCTGTTTTTT.

This chain connects TRBV7-6 to TRBJ2-6; no firm D call. Germline CDR1 reads SGHVS; CDR2 reads FNYEAQ. The CDR3 extends over 15 amino acids. The germline V and J ends were trimmed by 0 bases and 2 bases, with 5 bases remaining between them. This CDR3 is CASSLAVPGANVLTF. The DNA for the CDR3 is TGTGCCAGCAGCTTAGCGGTACCTGGGGCCAACGTCCTGACTTTC.

This clonotype came up a few times. V is TRBV12-3 or TRBV12-4 and J is TRBJ1-1, with TRBD1 as a possible D gene (5 bases). This CDR3 contains 17 residues. The V end lost 4 bases, the J end lost 0 bases, and 18 bases lay between the germline ends. The CDR3 coding sequence is TGTGCCAGCAGTTGGTCGGGCATGGGGGGGATGAACACTGAAGCTTTCTTT. This translates into CASSWSGMGGMNTEAFF.

J is TRBJ1-5 and V is TRBV27, with D possibly being TRBD1 (6 bases). Trimming removed 3 bases at V and 9 bases at J, with 9 bases between. From germline, CDR1 is MNHEY and CDR2 SMNVEV (reference sequence). The CDR3 contains 12 residues. The CDR3 is CASSFEGGPQHF. Written as DNA, the CDR3 is TGTGCCAGCAGTTTCGAGGGGGGGCCCCAGCATTTT.

This clonotype was counted a few times. This sequence joins TRBV5-4 and TRBJ2-3, with 8 positions matching TRBD1. The CDR3 length is 16 residues. CDR1 SGHNT and CDR2 YYREEE come from the germline V gene (reference sequence). V gave up 3 bases and J gave up 9 bases; unmatched junction bases: 15. The CDR3 sequence is CASSSQVDRERRTQYF. In nucleotides, the CDR3 is TGTGCCAGCAGCTCCCAAGTGGACAGGGAAAGGAGGACGCAGTATTTT.